This passage covers 9 T cell receptor beta chains from one sample sequenced in a study of blood T cells in healthy people across ages. Primers used in a second PCR of about 7 to 12 cycles were a sample-barcoded 5' primer and a J-beta primer mix. A single record per CDR3 protein comes from TCRdb applying MiXCR to the 5' RACE reads. The table shows hundreds of thousands of distinct CDR3 sequences, with less than 25% occurring only once. The sample was also reused in another study, on T cells of mothers and their children.

Sequencing input: blood. The receptors were sampled from a boy aged 5-17 years in good health.

This clonotype has a handful of counts. J is TRBJ2-5 and V is TRBV5-6, with 8 bases matching TRBD2. With the DNA end fitting TRBJ2-1 better, the J assignment may be wrong. Germline V gene data show CDR1 as SGHDT and CDR2 as YYEEEE. This CDR3 is 15 amino acids long. DNA of the CDR3: TGTGCCAGCAGCTTTTTCGGCGGGGGGTACAATGAGCAGTTCTTC. Protein sequence: CASSFFGGGYNEQFF.

This clonotype was detected ten times or more. V usage is TRBV7-6 and J usage is TRBJ1-2, with D tentatively TRBD1 (5 bases). In germline, CDR1 is SGHVS, CDR2 FNYEAQ. The CDR3 covers 15 residues. The V gene lost 2 bases and the J gene lost 6 bases, with 16 bases spanning the gap. For the CDR3, the DNA is TGTGCCAGCAGCTTATCTCCAGGGACCCTCGATGGCTACACCTTC. Translated, it gives CASSLSPGTLDGYTF.

The chain links TRBV29-1 to TRBJ2-5; 8 nucleotides agree with TRBD1. The CDR3 spans 13 residues. Looked up from germline, CDR1 is SQVTM and CDR2 is ANQGSEA. V lost 6 bases and J lost 3; bases outside the gene matches: 6. Here the CDR3 reads CSVGQVLKETQYF. The CDR3 nucleotides read TGCAGCGTGGGACAGGTACTCAAAGAGACCCAGTACTTC.

This clonotype was seen a handful of times. The genes are TRBV4-3 and TRBJ2-7; D remains unclear. CDR1 and CDR2 (germline): LGHNA, YSLEER. Trimming took off 0 bases at V and 2 bases at J, with 11 bases between the two ends. The CDR3 is 15 amino acids. CDR3 residues: CASSQDRTYPYEQYF. The DNA of the CDR3 is TGCGCCAGCAGCCAAGATAGGACGTATCCCTACGAGCAGTACTTC.

This chain joins TRBV5-1 and TRBJ2-5; TRBD2 is a possible D gene (5 bases). The CDR3 runs 13 residues. Germline V gene lookup returns CDR1 SGHRS and CDR2 YFSETQ. Trimming removed 7 bases at V and 4 bases at J, with 14 bases between. CDR3 coding DNA: TGCGCCAGCGGTACTAGGATTTTAGAGACCCAGTACTTC. It specifies CASGTRILETQYF.

This clonotype was seen a few times. This chain links TRBV10-3 with TRBJ1-4; 12 bases line up with TRBD1. With V trimmed by 0 bases and J by 8 bases, 7 bases remained unmatched. The CDR3 runs to 17 residues. The germline CDR1 and CDR2 sequences are ENHRY and SYGVKD. CDR3 loop: CAISESLGGTGGEKLFF. The CDR3 nucleotides are TGTGCCATCAGTGAGTCACTTGGAGGGACAGGGGGCGAAAAACTGTTTTTT.

This chain joins TRBV5-1 and TRBJ2-5; 7 nucleotides line up with TRBD1. The J call may be wrong; the DNA end is better matched by TRBJ2-1. Per the germline V gene, CDR1 is SGHRS and CDR2 is YFSETQ. CDR3 size: 15 residues. CDR3 sequence (DNA): TGCGCCAGCAGCCCTAAGACAGGGTCGCTTAGGGAGCAGTTCTTC. This sequence encodes CASSPKTGSLREQFF.

This chain connects TRBV20-1 to TRBJ1-5; D unresolved. This CDR3 spans 14 amino acids. Germline CDR1 is DFQATT and CDR2 is SNEGSKA (reference sequence). V was pared by 7 bases and J by 2 bases, with 15 bases between. The CDR3 is CSGTSPPGNQPQHF. The DNA of the CDR3 is TGCAGTGGTACAAGCCCACCGGGCAATCAGCCCCAGCATTTT.

This clonotype was seen more than once but under ten times. J is TRBJ2-2 and V is TRBV4-2; D tentatively fits TRBD1 or TRBD2 (5 bases each). CDR1 and CDR2 from the germline V gene are LGHNA and YNFKEQ. The CDR3 is 15 amino acids. The V gene lost 5 bases and the J gene lost 4 bases, with 14 bases spanning the gap. CDR3 loop: CASSETGRLTGELFF. The CDR3 nucleotides read TGTGCCAGCAGCGAGACGGGGCGCCTCACCGGGGAGCTGTTTTTT.